This TCR beta chain derives from a study of blood T cell repertoires in COVID-19. At the level of the study: Material from acute and convalescent COVID-19 was sourced from the United States, Italy and Spain. T cells, B-cell-depleted T cells, or PBMCs provided the cDNA or gDNA that served as material.

The length of the CDR3 is 18 residues. This clone is a singleton in its sample. In the original workflow: Amplification with reference gene primers provided the estimates of nucleated cell counts. TCRdb's copy holds only in-frame clones and misses some; the assay was immunoSEQ multiplex PCR. The V and J calls and clone size are taken from that table; D and trimming were inferred from the DNA. The data contain more than 45,000 clones, about 85% of them singletons. Specimen: peripheral blood. The clonotype originates from a middle-aged man with active COVID-19. The chain links TRBV21-1 to TRBJ1-1; TRBD1 was called by the table and not checked on the DNA. TRBV21-1 is deemed a pseudogene. The CDR3 loop is CASSSNRVPGRANTEAFF. The CDR3 DNA sequence: TGTGCCAGCAGTAGTAACAGGGTTCCCGGAAGGGCGAACACTGAAGCTTTCTTT.